This T cell receptor (beta chain) was retrieved from a study of T-cell memory formation after mild COVID-19. Study context: Across donors, TCR clusters were largely donor specific.

CDR1 and CDR2 (germline): SQVTM, ANQGSEA. The CDR3 consists of 12 residues. V shed 5 bases and J shed 5 bases, with 12 bases lying between them. A single record per CDR3 protein comes from TCRdb applying MiXCR to the 5' RACE reads. The repertoire holds about 340,000 distinct CDR3 sequences, with less than 20% as singletons. The specimen was PBMCs or a T cell subset sorted from them (not recorded which). The genes are TRBV29-1 and TRBJ1-1; TRBD1 might be the D (5 bases). The TCR comes from a young man who had mild COVID-19 (a few samples of this study predate the infection). Cell type and time point are not known. In DNA, the CDR3 is TGCAGCGTTACTCTCGGGGCGACTGAAGCTTTCTTT. This encodes CSVTLGATEAFF. Full variable domain (rest looked up from reference TRBV29-1 and TRBJ1-1): SAVISQKPSRDICQRGTSLTIQCQVDSQVTMMFWYRQQPGQSLTLIATANQGSEATYESGFVIDKFPISRPNLTFSTLTVSNMSPEDSSIYLCSVTLGATEAFFGQGTRLTVV.